This TCR beta chain was captured by sequencing in a study of shared clonotypes between healthy human individuals. The J segment lost 4 bases and the V segment lost 0 bases, leaving 4 bases of the junction unmatched. The CDR3 loop spans 16 amino acids. The germline gives CDR1 SGDLS, CDR2 YYNGEE. Profiling relied on immunoSEQ multiplex PCR, and the TCRdb table lists in-frame clones only, not all of them. The sample yields roughly 1 million clones, about 75% seen once. Concerning this clone itself: Its cognate antigen is unknown. Other DNA sequences of this sample code for an identical CDR3.

Study-wide findings and caveats: Few donors restricted represented genetic and exposure-history diversity.

Sequencing was done on a sample of memory CD4+ T cells sorted from blood. Subset specified: CD45RA-negative fraction. This receptor was taken from a young man in good health. The V call is TRBV9, the J call TRBJ1-6; 7 bases match TRBD1. CDR3 nucleotides: TGTGCCAGCAGCGTAGGAGCAGGGGGGTATAATTCACCCCTCCACTTT. Protein: CASSVGAGGYNSPLHF.